This T cell receptor (beta chain) was sequenced for a study of T-cell memory formation after mild COVID-19. Overall study context: Clusters of TCRs were largely donor specific.

TCRdb redid the calling of the 5' RACE reads with MiXCR, one entry per CDR3 protein. The sample comprises about 250,000 distinct CDR3 sequences, approximately 15% of which are singletons, and around 2.2% rests with the top ten. The CDR3 runs 13 residues. Trimming took 5 bases from V and 3 from J, leaving 11 bases between them. Germline CDR1 is SGHRS and CDR2 is YFSETQ. This clonotype has a handful of counts. As yet, its antigen is unknown. Broader study findings: Unconfirmed was the SARS-CoV-2 specificity of second-wave clones that peaked on day 37.

Sequenced input: PBMCs or a T cell subset sorted from them (not recorded which). The receptor was derived from an adult woman who had mild COVID-19 (a few samples of this study predate the infection). Cell type and time point are not known. The chain carries TRBV5-1 and TRBJ1-1; D gene unclear. The CDR3 DNA reads as TGCGCCAGCAGTGGGGATGCGGACACTGAAGCTTTCTTT. This translates into CASSGDADTEAFF.